This TCR beta chain was obtained from a study of blood T cell repertoires in COVID-19. On the study more broadly: Samples came from the United States, Italy and Spain, spanning acute and convalescent COVID-19.

Profiling relied on immunoSEQ multiplex PCR, and the TCRdb table lists in-frame clones only, not all of them. The data contain some 200,000 clones, 85% to 90% of them singletons. The CDR3 covers 16 residues. The J segment lost 2 bases and the V segment lost 0 bases, leaving 5 bases of the junction unmatched. CDR1 and CDR2 from the germline V gene are SGHRS and YFSETQ. The receptor was derived from a woman aged 18-29 years who had recovered from COVID-19. Sequencing was done on a sample of peripheral blood. The chain couples TRBV5-1 to TRBJ1-3; 7 nucleotides line up with TRBD1. For the CDR3, the DNA is TGCGCCAGCAGCTTGGCCGACAGGGTGGCTGGAAACACCATATATTTT. Translating gives CASSLADRVAGNTIYF.